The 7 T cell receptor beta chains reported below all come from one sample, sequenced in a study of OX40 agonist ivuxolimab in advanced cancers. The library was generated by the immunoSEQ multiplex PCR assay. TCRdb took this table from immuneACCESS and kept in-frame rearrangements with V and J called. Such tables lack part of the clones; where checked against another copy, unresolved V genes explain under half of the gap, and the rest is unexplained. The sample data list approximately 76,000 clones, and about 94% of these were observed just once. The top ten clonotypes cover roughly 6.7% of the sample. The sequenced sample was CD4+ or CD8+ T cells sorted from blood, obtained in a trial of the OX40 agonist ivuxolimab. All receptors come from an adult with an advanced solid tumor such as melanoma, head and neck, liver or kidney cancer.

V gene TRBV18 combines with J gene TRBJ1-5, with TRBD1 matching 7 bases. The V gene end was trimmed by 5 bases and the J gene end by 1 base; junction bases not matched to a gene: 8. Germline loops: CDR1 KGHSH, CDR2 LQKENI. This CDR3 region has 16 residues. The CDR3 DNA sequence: TGTGCCAGCTCAGCGACAGGGTCTCGGAGCAATCAGCCCCAGCATTTT. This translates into CASSATGSRSNQPQHF.

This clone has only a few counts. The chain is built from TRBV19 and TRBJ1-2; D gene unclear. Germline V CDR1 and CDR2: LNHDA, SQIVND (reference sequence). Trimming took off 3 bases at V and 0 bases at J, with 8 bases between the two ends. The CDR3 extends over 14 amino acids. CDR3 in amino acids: CASSIGNSNYGYTF. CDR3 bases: TGTGCCAGTAGTATCGGGAACTCTAACTATGGCTACACCTTC.

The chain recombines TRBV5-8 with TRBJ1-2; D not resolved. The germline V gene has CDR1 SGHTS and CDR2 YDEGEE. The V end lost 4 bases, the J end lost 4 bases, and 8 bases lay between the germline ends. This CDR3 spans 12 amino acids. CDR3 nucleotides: TGTGCCAGCAGCATCAAGGGCTATGGCTACACCTTC. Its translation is CASSIKGYGYTF.

CDR3 region: CASSRTVSYTYEQYF. Written as DNA, the CDR3 is TGTGCCAGCAGTCGAACCGTCAGCTACACCTACGAGCAGTACTTC. The chain has TRBV27 and TRBJ2-7; no clear D. The CDR3 totals 15 residues. From germline, CDR1 is MNHEY and CDR2 SMNVEV (reference sequence). Trimming cost V 5 bases and J 2 bases, with 16 bases left between them.

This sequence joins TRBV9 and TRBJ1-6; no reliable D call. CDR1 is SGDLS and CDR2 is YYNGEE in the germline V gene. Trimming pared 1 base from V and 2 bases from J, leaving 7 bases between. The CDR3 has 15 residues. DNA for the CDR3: TGTGCCAGCAGCGTAACCGGAACCTATAATTCACCCCTCCACTTT. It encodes CASSVTGTYNSPLHF.

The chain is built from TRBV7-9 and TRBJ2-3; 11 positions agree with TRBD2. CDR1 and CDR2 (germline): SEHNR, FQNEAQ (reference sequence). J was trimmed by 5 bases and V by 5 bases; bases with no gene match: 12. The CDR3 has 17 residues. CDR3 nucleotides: TGTGCCAGCAGCCACTTGACTAGCGGGAAGGAGGGAGATACGCAGTATTTT. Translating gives CASSHLTSGKEGDTQYF.

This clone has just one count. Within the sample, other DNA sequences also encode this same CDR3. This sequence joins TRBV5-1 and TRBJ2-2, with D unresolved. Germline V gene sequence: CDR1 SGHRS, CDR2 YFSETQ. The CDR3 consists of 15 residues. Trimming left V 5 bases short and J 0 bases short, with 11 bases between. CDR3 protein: CASSLGQTNTGELFF. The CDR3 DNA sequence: TGCGCCAGCAGTCTTGGGCAGACGAACACCGGGGAGCTGTTTTTT.